This T cell receptor beta chain was captured in a study of blood T cell repertoires in COVID-19. In the authors' methods: Using reference gene primer amplification, nucleated cell counts were estimated. Sequenced by immunoSEQ multiplex PCR; TCRdb stores in-frame clones only, minus some. D and trimming were read from the DNA, whereas the V and J calls and clone size are those reported in that table. The sample records roughly 280,000 clones, around four fifths being singletons. In its sample, this clone was seen a few times. Trimming cost V 1 base and J 2 bases; bases outside gene matches: 10. Per the germline V gene, CDR1 is SQVTM and CDR2 is ANQGSEA. This CDR3 contains 16 residues.

This TCR came from a man in his sixties with acute or convalescent COVID-19. The V gene is TRBV29-1, the J gene TRBJ2-7, with TRBD1 matching 8 bases. Sample: peripheral blood. The CDR3 nucleotides are TGCAGCGTTGAAGGCCGAGGCAGGGGGCCGACCTACGAGCAGTACTTC. It codes for CSVEGRGRGPTYEQYF.